Here is one T cell receptor beta chain with its context. Its antigen is not identified. Quantitative 5'-RACE was performed with molecular barcodes, and it yielded the TCR beta libraries. TCRdb ran MiXCR on the 5' RACE reads and lists one entry per CDR3 protein. Among hundreds of thousands of distinct CDR3 sequences listed, roughly 25% were seen once. This sample stems from a study of CD8 T cells in ankylosing spondylitis. Findings of the study overall: Some motif variants had been reported before (in reactive arthritis synovial fluid and blood). Clones linked to the disease showed a CD8+ phenotype. They occurred at relatively low frequencies in peripheral blood. As reported, disease-linked clones showed significant enrichment in matched ankylosing spondylitis synovial fluid. Made up of 7 to 9 highly homologous variants, a TCR beta motif appeared characteristic of ankylosing spondylitis blood.

The origin of this receptor is a male donor with ankylosing spondylitis. The sequenced material came from blood, either unsorted or a sorted T cell fraction (not recorded which).

The CDR3 sequence: CASSLRTGENYGYTF. As DNA, the CDR3 is TGTGCCAGCAGCCTCCGGACAGGGGAAAACTATGGCTACACCTTC. This chain joins TRBV5-4 and TRBJ1-2, with 9 bases that match TRBD1. The CDR3 length is 15 residues. The germline CDR1 and CDR2 sequences are SGHNT and YYREEE (reference sequence). The V gene end was trimmed by 4 bases and the J gene end by 2 bases; junction bases not matched to a gene: 6.